A single sample is the source of the 3 T cell receptor beta chains below, sequenced in a study of blood T cells in healthy people across ages. The use of a sample-barcoded 5' primer and a J-beta primer mix characterized a second PCR of about 7 to 12 cycles. TCRdb analysed the 5' RACE reads with MiXCR anew, one entry per CDR3 protein. The sample comprises about 1.8 million distinct CDR3 sequences, around 48% of which are singletons, and about 2.1% rests with the top ten. Material for sequencing was blood. The source of these receptors is a woman between 35 and 50 years old in good health.

This clonotype appeared a few times. A read error is possible here, since a much larger clone lies one base away. The gene calls are TRBV4-1 and TRBJ2-1; 9 nucleotides agree with TRBD2. The junction had 11 bases not matched to a gene; V was cut back by 1 base and J by 7 bases. The CDR3 length is 17 residues. Germline V gives CDR1 MGHRA, CDR2 YSYEKL. CDR3 amino acids: CASSQACGGGAGNEQFF. CDR3 DNA: TGCGCCAGCAGCCAAGCTTGTGGCGGGGGGGCCGGGAATGAGCAGTTCTTC.

The CDR3 nucleotides read TGTGCCAGCAGTTACTCCAGGGTGAGGGTGACCCAGTACTTC. It is translated as CASSYSRVRVTQYF. The rearrangement links TRBV6-2 or TRBV6-3 to TRBJ2-5, with D tentatively TRBD1 or TRBD2 (5 bases each). Germline assignment: CDR1 MNHEY and CDR2 SVGEGT. Trimming took 0 bases from V and 7 from J, leaving 12 bases between them. CDR3 length: 14 residues.

The table lists this clonotype with a few counts. The rearrangement joins TRBV6-1 to TRBJ1-2, with D possibly being TRBD1 (6 bases). Trimming cost V 2 bases and J 0 bases, with 10 bases left between them. The CDR3 spans 15 residues. Looked up from germline, CDR1 is MNHNS and CDR2 is SASEGT. The CDR3, as DNA: TGTGCCAGCAGTGAAAGGGGGGACTCTAACTATGGCTACACCTTC. Its protein is CASSERGDSNYGYTF.